The clone carrying this T cell receptor (beta chain) was counted between two and nine times. Antigen unknown. This sample was taken from a study of cytomegalovirus exposure and HLA in healthy donors. Across the study: The 120 validation repertoires used the same platform as the roughly 670 first-cohort repertoires (as reported by a later analysis).

The CDR3 is 11 amino acids. Germline V gene sequence: CDR1 WNHNN, CDR2 SYGVQD (reference sequence). The germline V and J ends were trimmed by 6 bases and 7 bases, with 4 bases remaining between them. The method was immunoSEQ multiplex PCR; TCRdb's version includes in-frame clones alone and lacks a portion of them. The table has approximately 160,000 clones, roughly 90% seen once. The donors were part of the validation cohort, which consisted of about 120 subjects and was separate from the first cohort of around 620 subjects. Findings and caveats of the study: Listed as cytomegalovirus-associated were 170 or so TCR beta chains. Testing in vitro showed three CMV-associated chains specific for CMV antigens.

Sequenced sample: PBMCs. The chain links TRBV10-1 to TRBJ1-6; D is unresolved. The TCR was taken from a woman in her twenties or thirties in good health and CMV-seronegative. The DNA for the CDR3 is TGCGCCAGCAGGGTAAATTCACCCCTCCACTTT. It codes for CASRVNSPLHF.